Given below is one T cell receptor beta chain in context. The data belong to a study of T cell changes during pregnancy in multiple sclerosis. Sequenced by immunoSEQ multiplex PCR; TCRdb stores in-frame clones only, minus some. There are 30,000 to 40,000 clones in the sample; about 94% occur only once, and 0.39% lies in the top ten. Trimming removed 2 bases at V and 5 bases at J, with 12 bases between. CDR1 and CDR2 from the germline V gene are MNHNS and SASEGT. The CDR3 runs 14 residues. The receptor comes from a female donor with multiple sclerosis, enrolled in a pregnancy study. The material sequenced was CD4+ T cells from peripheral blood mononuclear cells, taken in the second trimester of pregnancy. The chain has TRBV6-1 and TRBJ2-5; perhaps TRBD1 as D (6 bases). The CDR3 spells CASSELNRVETQYF. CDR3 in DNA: TGTGCCAGCAGTGAATTGAACAGGGTGGAGACCCAGTACTTC.